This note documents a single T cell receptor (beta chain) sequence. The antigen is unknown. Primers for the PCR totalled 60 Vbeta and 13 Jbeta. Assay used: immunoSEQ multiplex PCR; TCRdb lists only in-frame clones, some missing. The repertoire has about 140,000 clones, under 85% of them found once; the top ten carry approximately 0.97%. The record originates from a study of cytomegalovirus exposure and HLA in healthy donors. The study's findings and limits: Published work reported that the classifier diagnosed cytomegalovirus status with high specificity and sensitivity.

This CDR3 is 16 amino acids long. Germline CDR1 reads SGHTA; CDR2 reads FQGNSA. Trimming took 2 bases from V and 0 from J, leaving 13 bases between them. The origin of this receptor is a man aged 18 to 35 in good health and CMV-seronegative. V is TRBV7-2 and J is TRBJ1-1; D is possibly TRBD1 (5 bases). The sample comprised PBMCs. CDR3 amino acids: CASSLWGLRLNTEAFF. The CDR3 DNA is TGTGCCAGCAGCTTATGGGGCTTGCGTTTGAACACTGAAGCTTTCTTT.